This TCR beta chain was identified in a study of CD8 T cells in Susac syndrome. Reverse transcription of roughly 0.45 to 1 ug RNA used random hexamers. One entry per CDR3 protein results from TCRdb running MiXCR on the immunoSEQ multiplex PCR reads. The data contain roughly 200,000 distinct CDR3 sequences, roughly 96% of them singletons. The CDR3 sequence is 12 residues long. The V gene's germline CDR1 is SQVTM and CDR2 ANQGSEA. V shed 4 bases and J 4 bases; nucleotides not matched to a gene: 2. CD8+ and CD4+ T cells taken from blood had their TCR beta sequenced. The controls, all healthy donors, were matched for age and sex. TEMRA cells underwent FACS enrichment and CD8+ and CD4+ T cells underwent negative isolation.

The sequence came from a human donor in good health. Sequenced sample: CD4+ T cells from PBMCs. This chain links TRBV29-1 with TRBJ1-2, with 8 nucleotides matching TRBD1. CDR3 bases: TGCAGCGTTGGGGGGACAGGCTATGGCTACACCTTC. Translation: CSVGGTGYGYTF.